Below, 29 T cell receptor beta chains from the same sample are listed, as sequenced in a study of T cell repertoires in aging, cancer and after chemotherapy. Peripheral blood genomic DNA, not sorted cells or RNA, was the template. Rearranged V-D-J TRB sequences were amplified with a mixed TRB-A/B primer pool. Each CDR3 protein gets one entry after TCRdb re-called the multiplex PCR reads with MiXCR. The table lists a few thousand distinct CDR3 sequences, 25% to 30% of them singletons. Sequenced input: blood. These receptors were collected from a human donor with a solid tumor.

This clonotype was seen only a few times. The J gene is TRBJ2-2, the V gene TRBV5-1, with TRBD1 identical over 7 bases. Germline V gene lookup returns CDR1 SGHRS and CDR2 YFSETQ. The CDR3 contains 15 residues. The trim removed 4 bases at V and 0 bases at J, leaving 3 bases unmatched. The CDR3, as DNA: TGCGCCAGCAGCACCGGGACAGCGAACACCGGGGAGCTGTTTTTT. It specifies CASSTGTANTGELFF.

The CDR3 protein is CASSLRQGTLREQYF. CDR3 sequence (DNA): TGCGCCAGCAGCTTGAGACAGGGCACACTACGGGAGCAGTACTTC. The rearrangement uses TRBV5-1 and TRBJ2-7; the match to TRBD1 covers 7 bases. CDR3 length: 15 amino acids. V shed 1 base, J shed 7 bases, and the junction held 11 bases outside the gene matches. Germline lookup yields CDR1 SGHRS and CDR2 YFSETQ.

In its sample, this clonotype ranks as large (0.1 to 1%). This chain uses TRBV29-1 with TRBJ1-1; TRBD1 agrees at 9 bases. The germline gives CDR1 SQVTM, CDR2 ANQGSEA. The CDR3 has 14 amino acids. The junction had 12 bases not matched to a gene; V was cut back by 8 bases and J by 5 bases. DNA for the CDR3: TGCAGCTCCCTGGGGGACAGGGTGGGAACTGAAGCTTTCTTT. Translation: CSSLGDRVGTEAFF.

V usage is TRBV5-1 and J usage is TRBJ2-1; 11 nucleotides agree with TRBD2. CDR1 is SGHRS, CDR2 YFSETQ, per germline. CDR3 length: 14 amino acids. Trimming at V came to 4 bases and at J to 8 bases, leaving 5 bases not matched to a gene. CDR3 loop: CASSRGTSGDEQFF. The CDR3 nucleotides are TGCGCCAGCAGCCGGGGGACTAGCGGTGATGAGCAGTTCTTC.

This clonotype is large. This chain uses TRBV6-5 with TRBJ2-7; 9 nucleotides agree with TRBD1. The CDR3 extends over 14 amino acids. CDR1 MNHEY and CDR2 SVGAGI come from the germline V gene. J lost 7 bases, V lost 5 bases, and 9 bases had no gene match. For the CDR3, the DNA is TGTGCCAGCAGTACGACAGGGGGGGTAGGGGAGCAGTACTTC. Translating gives CASSTTGGVGEQYF.

This clonotype was seen only a few times. V usage is TRBV4-3 and J usage is TRBJ2-3, with 8 bases fitting TRBD1. This CDR3 contains 17 residues. Unmatched junction bases numbered 10, after V lost 1 base and J lost 4 bases. Germline CDR1 LGHNA, CDR2 YSLEER. CDR3 bases: TGCGCCAGCAGCCAAGGGGGGACAGGACAACCCTCAGATACGCAGTATTTT. Amino acid sequence: CASSQGGTGQPSDTQYF.

The rearrangement uses TRBV11-3 and TRBJ2-3; D call uncertain. Germline lookup yields CDR1 SGHNT and CDR2 YENEEA. Trimming took off 8 bases at V and 6 bases at J, with 15 bases between the two ends. The CDR3 has 13 residues. CDR3 in DNA: TGTGCCAGCGGCCTGGAGTGGGCGGATACGCAGTATTTT. Translation: CASGLEWADTQYF.

This clonotype is termed medium-sized (0.01 to 0.1%). The V gene is TRBV6-5, the J gene TRBJ1-3; D uncertain. CDR1 is MNHEY, CDR2 SVGAGI, per germline. Trimming pared 0 bases from V and 0 bases from J, leaving 6 bases between. CDR3 length: 15 residues. The CDR3 DNA sequence: TGTGCCAGCAGTTACTCGGCAAACTCTGGAAACACCATATATTTT. It encodes CASSYSANSGNTIYF.

This chain connects TRBV9 to TRBJ2-6; possible D gene TRBD1, 6 bases. V was clipped by 4 bases and J by 0 bases, with 14 bases between them. CDR3 length: 17 amino acids. The germline V gene encodes CDR1 SGDLS and CDR2 YYNGEE. In DNA form, the CDR3 reads TGTGCCAGCAGCCACACACAGGGACGCTCTGGGGCCAACGTCCTGACTTTC. This sequence encodes CASSHTQGRSGANVLTF.

By its share, this clonotype is large. The gene calls are TRBV6-6 and TRBJ2-7; 11 bases match TRBD1. CDR1 is MNHNY and CDR2 is SVGAGI in the germline V gene (reference sequence). The CDR3 loop spans 15 amino acids. Losses at the gene ends were 6 bases for V and 4 bases for J; bases not matched to a gene: 8. CDR3 coding DNA: TGTGCCAGCAGGGACCGGACAGGGGGCGGATACGAGCAGTACGTC. Translating gives CASRDRTGGGYEQYV.

This clonotype is classed as medium-sized. The chain combines TRBV5-6 with TRBJ2-7; TRBD2 might be the D (5 bases). Germline V gives CDR1 SGHDT, CDR2 YYEEEE. The V end was cut by 0 bases, the J end by 3 bases, with 10 bases between. The CDR3 extends over 14 amino acids. CDR3: CASSLGTSYYEQYF. The CDR3 DNA sequence: TGTGCCAGCAGCTTGGGGACTTCCTACTACGAGCAGTACTTC.

This clonotype was recorded a few times. This chain connects TRBV27 to TRBJ1-2; 7 bases align to TRBD1. Germline lookup yields CDR1 MNHEY and CDR2 SMNVEV (reference sequence). Trimming removed 2 bases from V and 4 bases from J; junction bases left unmatched: 7. This CDR3 is built from 15 residues. The CDR3 loop is CASSLMAGTAYGYTF. The CDR3 coding sequence is TGTGCCAGCAGTTTAATGGCCGGGACAGCCTATGGCTACACCTTC.

This clonotype was counted between two and nine times. The rearrangement uses TRBV20-1 and TRBJ2-1; 9 positions match TRBD2. V lost 2 bases, J lost 9 bases, and 8 bases stayed unmatched. CDR1 and CDR2 from the germline V gene are DFQATT and SNEGSKA (reference sequence). The CDR3 has 14 residues. The CDR3 is CSARSVAGVGEQFF. CDR3 in DNA: TGCAGTGCTAGATCGGTAGCGGGGGTCGGTGAGCAGTTCTTC.

The J gene is TRBJ2-1, the V gene TRBV7-2; maybe TRBD2 (5 bases). CDR1 and CDR2 from the germline V gene are SGHTA and FQGNSA. The V and J ends lost 6 bases and 8 bases respectively, with 11 bases between them. The CDR3 is 12 amino acids. The CDR3 loop reads CASRGSGYEQFF. CDR3 bases: TGTGCCAGCAGGGGGAGTGGATATGAGCAGTTCTTC.

This clonotype is categorized as medium-sized. The genes are TRBV5-4 and TRBJ2-5; 9 nucleotides align to TRBD2. CDR1 is SGHNT and CDR2 is YYREEE in the germline V gene (reference sequence). CDR3 length equals 14 residues. With V trimmed by 10 bases and J by 1 base, 8 bases remained unmatched. In DNA, the CDR3 is TGTGCCTGCTCCTCGCGGGGGGGCCAAGAGACCCAGTACTTC. Amino acid sequence: CACSSRGGQETQYF.

The rearrangement joins TRBV6-6 to TRBJ1-1, with 7 bases that match TRBD1. Trimming took 5 bases from V and 0 from J; bases not matched to a gene: 15. This CDR3 comprises 18 residues. CDR1 and CDR2 from the germline V gene are MNHNY and SVGAGI (reference sequence). The CDR3, as DNA: TGTGCCAGCAGTCCTAGACAGGGCTCTCTTTCCTTGAACACTGAAGCTTTCTTT. The encoded protein is CASSPRQGSLSLNTEAFF.

By share, this clonotype ranks as medium-sized. The rearrangement uses TRBV6-5 and TRBJ1-3; D might be TRBD1 (5 bases). Trimming pared 6 bases from V and 0 bases from J, leaving 12 bases between. The CDR3 length is 15 residues. Germline V CDR1 and CDR2: MNHEY, SVGAGI. The DNA for the CDR3 is TGTGCCAGCAGAACGAAGACAGTCTCTGGAAACACCATATATTTT. Amino acid sequence: CASRTKTVSGNTIYF.

This clonotype was counted only a few times. The chain uses TRBV19 and TRBJ2-5; 7 nucleotides match TRBD2. Looked up from germline, CDR1 is LNHDA and CDR2 is SQIVND (reference sequence). Unmatched junction bases numbered 9, after V lost 3 bases and J lost 5 bases. CDR3 length equals 15 residues. Here the CDR3 reads CASSMVREGRETQYF. The CDR3, as DNA: TGTGCCAGTAGTATGGTGAGGGAGGGCCGGGAGACCCAGTACTTC.

A remark on this clonotype: Just one base apart from a much larger clone, this may be a read error. The V gene is TRBV5-6, the J gene TRBJ2-7, with a weak D call TRBD2 (6 bases). The length of the CDR3 is 15 residues. Germline values: CDR1 SGHDT, CDR2 YYEEEE. Trimming removed 5 bases from V and 6 bases from J, with 21 bases in between. CDR3 amino acids: CASSPTGLLSSEQYF. The DNA of the CDR3 is TGTGCCAGCAGTCCTACGGGACTCCTAAGCAGCGAGCAGTACTTC. Full variable domain (rest looked up from reference TRBV5-6 and TRBJ2-7): DAGVTQSPTHLIKTRGQQVTLRCSPKSGHDTVSWYQQALGQGPQFIFQYYEEEERQRGNFPDRFSGHQFPNYSSELNVNALLLGDSALYLCASSPTGLLSSEQYFGPGTRLTVT.

This clonotype has more than one count but fewer than ten. The chain joins TRBV20-1 to TRBJ2-3, with TRBD2 matching 10 bases. The CDR3 spans 15 residues. Germline CDR1 is DFQATT and CDR2 is SNEGSKA (reference sequence). J gave up 2 bases and V 4 bases, and 6 bases lay outside the gene matches. The CDR3 nucleotides read TGCAGTGCTATTTCAGCGGGGGGGATCACAGATACGCAGTATTTT. It yields the protein CSAISAGGITDTQYF.

As to this clonotype: One junction end does not reproduce the germline sequence, and a read error may be involved. The rearrangement links TRBV18 to TRBJ2-5, with 11 bases that match TRBD2. CDR1 KGHSH and CDR2 LQKENI come from the germline V gene. The CDR3 loop spans 16 amino acids. In nucleotides, the CDR3 is TGTGCCAGCTCACCAGGACTAGCGGGCTTCCAAGGGACCCAGTACTTC. Its translation is CASSPGLAGFQGTQYF. Complete variable domain (other parts from reference TRBV18 and TRBJ2-5): NAGVMQNPRHLVRRRGQEARLRCSPMKGHSHVYWYRQLPEEGLKFMVYLQKENIIDESGMPKERFSAEFPKEGPSILRIQQVVRGDSAAYFCASSPGLAGFQGTQYFGPGTRLLVL.

The chain has TRBV28 and TRBJ1-5; D might be TRBD1 (5 bases). V lost 6 bases and J lost 4, with 10 bases in between. The CDR3 spans 13 residues. Germline values: CDR1 MDHEN, CDR2 SYDVKM. The CDR3 is CASSPDRNQPQHF. As DNA, the CDR3 is TGTGCCAGCAGCCCCGACAGAAATCAGCCCCAGCATTTT.

The CDR3 nucleotides read TGCAGTGCTTCTATGGGGGGAAGCAATCAGCCCCAGCATTTT. This translates into CSASMGGSNQPQHF. The rearrangement links TRBV20-1 to TRBJ1-5; D is possibly TRBD1 (5 bases). The CDR3 runs 14 residues. Trimming shortened V by 5 bases and J by 1 base, and 12 bases separated the two germline ends. Germline V gene sequence: CDR1 DFQATT, CDR2 SNEGSKA (reference sequence).

The V call is TRBV4-2, the J call TRBJ2-3; the D is unclear. V was pared by 0 bases and J by 2 bases, with 18 bases between. This CDR3 has 18 residues. Looked up from germline, CDR1 is LGHNA and CDR2 is YNFKEQ. In DNA, the CDR3 is TGTGCCAGCAGCCAAGATCAATTCGGACCTTCTCCCACAGATACGCAGTATTTT. It translates to CASSQDQFGPSPTDTQYF.

This clonotype is labeled as large. The J gene is TRBJ2-5, the V gene TRBV5-6; TRBD1 is a possible D gene (5 bases). Trimming took 4 bases from V and 5 from J, leaving 9 bases between them. CDR3 length: 12 residues. Germline CDR1 reads SGHDT; CDR2 reads YYEEEE. The DNA of the CDR3 is TGTGCCAGCAGCGGGGCTGGGGAGACCCAGTACTTC. This gives the protein CASSGAGETQYF. Full variable domain (remainder filled in from reference TRBV5-6 and TRBJ2-5): DAGVTQSPTHLIKTRGQQVTLRCSPKSGHDTVSWYQQALGQGPQFIFQYYEEEERQRGNFPDRFSGHQFPNYSSELNVNALLLGDSALYLCASSGAGETQYFGPGTRLLVL.

This clonotype qualifies as medium-sized. This rearrangement joins TRBV6-4 to TRBJ2-1; 11 bases match TRBD1. Trimming at V came to 0 bases and at J to 7 bases, leaving 2 bases not matched to a gene. This CDR3 is built from 15 residues. The germline V gene encodes CDR1 MRHNA and CDR2 SNTAGT. The CDR3 DNA sequence: TGTGCCAGCAGTGACTCCGGGACAGGGGGGAATGAGCAGTTCTTC. Protein: CASSDSGTGGNEQFF.

This clonotype is medium-sized. The chain recombines TRBV6-4 with TRBJ2-6, with a weak D call TRBD2 (7 bases). This CDR3 spans 17 amino acids. V lost 0 bases to trimming and J lost 4 bases, with 13 bases between them. Looked up from germline, CDR1 is MRHNA and CDR2 is SNTAGT. In DNA form, the CDR3 reads TGTGCCAGCAGTGACTCGGGAGGGGGAACCGGGGCCAACGTCCTGACTTTC. The encoded protein is CASSDSGGGTGANVLTF.

This clonotype was detected a few times. V is TRBV5-5 and J is TRBJ1-2; 7 bases align to TRBD1. Losses at the gene ends were 1 base for V and 5 bases for J; bases not matched to a gene: 8. The CDR3 is 15 residues long. Germline assignment: CDR1 SGHKS and CDR2 YYEKEE (reference sequence). The CDR3 region is CASSLYEGQTYGYTF. The DNA for the CDR3 is TGTGCCAGCAGCTTGTATGAGGGACAGACATATGGCTACACCTTC.

This clonotype was counted only a few times. This sequence joins TRBV6-2 or TRBV6-3 and TRBJ2-1; 7 bases are a match to TRBD2. V gave up 7 bases and J gave up 7 bases; unmatched junction bases: 16. This CDR3 region has 16 residues. Germline V gives CDR1 MNHEY, CDR2 SVGEGT. The CDR3 sequence is CASTLRGSGRDNEQFF. CDR3 DNA: TGTGCCAGCACCTTACGTGGTAGCGGGCGAGATAATGAGCAGTTCTTC.